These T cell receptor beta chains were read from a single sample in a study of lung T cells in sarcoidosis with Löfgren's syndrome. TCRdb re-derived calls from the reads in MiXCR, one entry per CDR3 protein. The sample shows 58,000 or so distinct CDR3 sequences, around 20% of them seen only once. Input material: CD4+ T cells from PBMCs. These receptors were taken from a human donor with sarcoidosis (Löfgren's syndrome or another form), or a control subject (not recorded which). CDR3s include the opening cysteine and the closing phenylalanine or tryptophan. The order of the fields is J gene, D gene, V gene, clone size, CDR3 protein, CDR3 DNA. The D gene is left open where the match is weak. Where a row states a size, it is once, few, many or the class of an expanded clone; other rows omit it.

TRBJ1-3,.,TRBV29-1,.,CSVGGDSLGNTIYF,TGCAGCGTTGGAGGAGACTCCCTGGGAAACACCATATATTTT
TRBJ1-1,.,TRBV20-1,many,CSAGSGARAEAFF,TGCAGTGCTGGCTCCGGGGCAAGGGCTGAAGCTTTCTTT
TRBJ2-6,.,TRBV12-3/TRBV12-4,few,CASSQSSGANVLTF,TGTGCCAGCAGTCAGAGTTCTGGGGCCAACGTCCTGACTTTC
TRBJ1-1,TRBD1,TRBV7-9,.,CASSWGQNTEASF,TGTGCCAGCAGCTGGGGACAGAACACTGAAGCTTCCTTT
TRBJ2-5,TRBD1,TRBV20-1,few,CSAGGQDQETQYF,TGCAGTGCAGGGGGACAGGACCAAGAGACCCAGTACTTC
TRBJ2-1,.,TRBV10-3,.,CAISEKGGQFF,TGTGCCATCAGTGAGAAGGGAGGGCAGTTCTTC
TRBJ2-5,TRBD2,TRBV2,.,CASGAGTIQETQYF,TGTGCCAGCGGAGCCGGGACTATCCAAGAGACCCAGTACTTC
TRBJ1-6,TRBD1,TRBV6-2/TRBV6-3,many,CASRGGQGRNSPLHF,TGTGCCAGCAGGGGGGGACAGGGGCGGAATTCACCCCTCCACTTT
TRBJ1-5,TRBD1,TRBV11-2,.,CASSQGQGVNQPQHF,TGTGCCAGCAGCCAGGGACAGGGGGTTAATCAGCCCCAGCATTTT
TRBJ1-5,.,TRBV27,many,CASKAEVFDQPQHF,TGTGCCAGCAAGGCTGAGGTATTCGATCAGCCCCAGCATTTT
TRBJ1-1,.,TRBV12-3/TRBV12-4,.,CASSLALGTGAFF,TGTGCCAGCAGTTTAGCGCTGGGGACCGGAGCTTTCTTT
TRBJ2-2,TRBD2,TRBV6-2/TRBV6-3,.,CTARVGAGAGGLFF,TGTACCGCCCGCGTGGGAGCGGGGGCCGGGGGGCTGTTTTTT
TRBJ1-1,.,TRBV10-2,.,CASSEPVLGGTEAFF,TGCGCCAGCAGTGAGCCGGTCCTAGGGGGCACTGAAGCTTTCTTT
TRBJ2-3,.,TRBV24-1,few,CATSDPLASTDTQYF,TGTGCCACCAGTGACCCTCTTGCAAGCACAGATACGCAGTATTTT
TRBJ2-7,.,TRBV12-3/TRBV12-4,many,CASSSSYEQYF,TGTGCCAGCAGCTCCTCCTACGAGCAGTACTTC
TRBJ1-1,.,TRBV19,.,CASSGQVTFTEAFF,TGTGCCAGTAGCGGACAAGTAACATTCACTGAAGCTTTCTTT
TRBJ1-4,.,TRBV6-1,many,CASMGFGEKLFF,TGTGCCAGCATGGGATTCGGGGAAAAACTGTTTTTT
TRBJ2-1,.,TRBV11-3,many,CASSLQAGNEQFF,TGTGCCAGCAGCCTCCAGGCTGGGAATGAGCAGTTCTTC
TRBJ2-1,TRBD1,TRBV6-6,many,CASSYQKQGNEQFF,TGTGCCAGCAGTTACCAAAAACAGGGGAATGAGCAGTTCTTC
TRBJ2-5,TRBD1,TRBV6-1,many,CASSSIDRAETQYF,TGTGCCAGCAGTAGCATTGACAGGGCAGAGACCCAGTACTTC
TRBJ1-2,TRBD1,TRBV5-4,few,CASSIDRAGRGYTF,TGTGCCAGCAGCATTGACAGGGCAGGGCGTGGCTACACCTTC
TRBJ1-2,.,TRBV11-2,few,CASSLRDSSYGYTF,TGTGCCAGCAGCTTAAGAGACAGCTCTTATGGCTACACCTTC
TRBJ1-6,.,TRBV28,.,CASSTGHNSPLHF,TGTGCCAGCAGTACAGGGCATAATTCACCCCTCCACTTT
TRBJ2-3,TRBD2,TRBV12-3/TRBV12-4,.,CASSSRGGHPDTQYF,TGTGCCAGCAGTTCCCGGGGGGGCCACCCAGATACGCAGTATTTT
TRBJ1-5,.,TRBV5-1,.,CASSLTAGVNQPQHF,TGCGCCAGCAGCTTGACCGCAGGTGTTAATCAGCCCCAGCATTTT
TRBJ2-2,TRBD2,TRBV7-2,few,CASSLGTSGTGELFF,TGTGCCAGCAGCTTAGGGACTAGCGGGACCGGGGAGCTGTTTTTT
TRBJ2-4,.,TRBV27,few,CASSTRALAKNIQYF,TGTGCCAGCAGTACCAGGGCGCTAGCCAAAAACATTCAGTACTTC
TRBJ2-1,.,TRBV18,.,CASSISWGYNEQFF,TGTGCCAGCTCAATTAGCTGGGGTTACAATGAGCAGTTCTTC
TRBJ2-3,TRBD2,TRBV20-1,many,CSARDPSGGAGISDTQYF,TGCAGTGCTAGAGATCCTAGCGGGGGGGCTGGGATCTCAGATACGCAGTATTTT
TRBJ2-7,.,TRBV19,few,CASSQRYEQYF,TGTGCCAGTAGTCAGCGATACGAGCAGTACTTC
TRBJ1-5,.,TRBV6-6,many,CASSYSRYQPQHF,TGTGCCAGCAGTTACTCACGGTATCAGCCCCAGCATTTT
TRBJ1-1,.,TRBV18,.,CASSPLGTARGTEAFF,TGTGCCAGCTCACCGCTTGGGACGGCCCGAGGCACTGAAGCTTTCTTT
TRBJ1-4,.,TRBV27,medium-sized,CASSLLGMSEKLFF,TGTGCCAGCAGTTTATTGGGAATGAGTGAAAAACTGTTTTTT
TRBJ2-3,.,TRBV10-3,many,CAISESADTQYF,TGTGCCATCAGTGAGTCCGCAGATACGCAGTATTTT
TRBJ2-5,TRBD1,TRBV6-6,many,CASSYSGDRQTQYF,TGTGCCAGCAGTTACTCGGGGGACAGACAGACCCAGTACTTC
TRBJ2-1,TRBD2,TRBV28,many,CASSISTSSRSYNEQFF,TGTGCCAGCAGTATCTCGACTAGCAGCCGTTCCTACAATGAGCAGTTCTTC
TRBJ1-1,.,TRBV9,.,CASSAWGAPTEAFF,TGTGCCAGCAGCGCCTGGGGCGCCCCCACTGAAGCTTTCTTT
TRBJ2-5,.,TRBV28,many,CASSLRSETQYF,TGTGCCAGCAGTTTAAGGTCAGAGACCCAGTACTTC
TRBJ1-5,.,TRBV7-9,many,CASSLDTQPQHF,TGTGCCAGCAGCTTAGATACCCAGCCCCAGCATTTT
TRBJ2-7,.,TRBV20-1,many,CSAIRSGSYEQYF,TGCAGTGCTATAAGATCAGGGTCCTACGAGCAGTACTTC